The 11 T cell receptor beta chains listed next were all sequenced from one sample in a study of blood T cells in healthy people across ages. A second PCR, run for about 7 to 11 cycles, used a sample-barcoded 5' primer plus a J-beta primer mix. One entry per CDR3 protein, called by TCRdb with MiXCR from the 5' RACE reads. The sample carries about 1.5 million distinct CDR3 sequences, 35% to 45% recorded once. The sequenced material came from blood. The receptor set was obtained from a woman between 18 and 30 years old in good health.

The rearrangement joins TRBV24-1 to TRBJ2-1; the match to TRBD1 covers 8 bases. Germline CDR1 is KGHDR and CDR2 is SFDVKD. The J segment lost 5 bases and the V segment lost 10 bases, leaving 9 bases of the junction unmatched. This CDR3 is 14 amino acids long. CDR3 residues: CATRNRTGHNEQFF. CDR3 nucleotides: TGTGCCACAAGGAATAGGACAGGGCACAATGAGCAGTTCTTC.

The chain combines TRBV20-1 with TRBJ2-1, with D unclear. CDR3 length: 13 residues. The germline V gene encodes CDR1 DFQATT and CDR2 SNEGSKA (reference sequence). V was clipped by 5 bases and J by 6 bases, with 14 bases between them. The CDR3 nucleotides read TGCAGTGCTGTCTCCCCCGGCGGCAATGAGCAGTTCTTC. Translation gives CSAVSPGGNEQFF.

The J gene is TRBJ2-5, the V gene TRBV7-2; a weak D match, TRBD2 (6 bases). The J call may not be correct, given that the DNA end is closer to TRBJ2-7. This CDR3 has 15 amino acids. Germline loops: CDR1 SGHTA, CDR2 FQGNSA. The CDR3 is CASSLWVAESYEQYF. As DNA, the CDR3 is TGTGCCAGCAGCTTATGGGTAGCGGAGAGCTACGAGCAGTACTTC.

This chain joins TRBV6-5 and TRBJ2-3, with D possibly TRBD2 on 6 matching bases. Germline V gene sequence: CDR1 MNHEY, CDR2 SVGAGI. The CDR3 is 14 amino acids. V dropped 2 bases and J dropped 2 bases, with 8 bases sitting between them. The CDR3 DNA reads TGTGCCAGCAGTTACGGCGGGAACACAGATACGCAGTATTTT. Amino acids: CASSYGGNTDTQYF.

The genes are TRBV28 and TRBJ1-2; no clear D. The germline CDR1 and CDR2 sequences are MDHEN and SYDVKM. This CDR3 has 12 residues. V lost 5 bases to trimming and J lost 0 bases, with 4 bases between them. In DNA, the CDR3 is TGTGCCAGCAGTGAGCCTAACTATGGCTACACCTTC. It encodes CASSEPNYGYTF.

There are many counts of this clonotype. The gene calls are TRBV9 and TRBJ2-3; D remains unclear. Looked up from germline, CDR1 is SGDLS and CDR2 is YYNGEE. This CDR3 spans 15 amino acids. V lost 3 bases and J 4 bases, leaving 15 bases between the germline ends. The CDR3 reads CASSDRTGWADTQYF. The CDR3 coding sequence is TGTGCCAGCAGCGACCGGACCGGCTGGGCAGATACGCAGTATTTT.

V and J are TRBV4-3 and TRBJ2-1; TRBD1 aligns across 9 bases. This CDR3 region has 16 residues. The trim removed 4 bases at V and 2 bases at J, leaving 6 bases unmatched. Germline V CDR1 and CDR2: LGHNA, YSLEER. CDR3 loop: CASSPGQGVAYNEQFF. CDR3 in DNA: TGCGCCAGCAGCCCGGGACAGGGAGTAGCCTACAATGAGCAGTTCTTC.

This clonotype turned up a few times. The V call is TRBV20-1, the J call TRBJ2-3; 9 bases map to TRBD2. The V gene's germline CDR1 is DFQATT and CDR2 SNEGSKA (reference sequence). The V segment lost 0 bases and the J segment 2 bases; nucleotides outside the gene matches: 6. The CDR3 is made up of 16 amino acids. The CDR3: CSARDWLAGSTDTQYF. CDR3 sequence (DNA): TGCAGTGCTAGAGATTGGCTAGCGGGGTCCACAGATACGCAGTATTTT.

This clonotype appeared once. The chain carries TRBV6-6 and TRBJ1-5; TRBD1 matches at 8 bases. The CDR3 contains 17 residues. V lost 6 bases and J lost 5; bases outside the gene matches: 15. Germline values: CDR1 MNHNY, CDR2 SVGAGI (reference sequence). The CDR3 is CASRPPTGDRAYQPQHF. The CDR3, as DNA: TGTGCCAGCAGACCCCCGACAGGGGATCGCGCCTATCAGCCCCAGCATTTT.

In DNA, the CDR3 is TGTGCCAGCAGTTACTACAGGGTGCCGAACACCGGGGAGCTGTTTTTT. This translates into CASSYYRVPNTGELFF. The chain recombines TRBV12-3 or TRBV12-4 with TRBJ2-2; D perhaps matches TRBD1 (6 bases). Trimming took off 4 bases at V and 0 bases at J, with 12 bases between the two ends. The CDR3 loop spans 16 amino acids.

In this sample, this clonotype turned up a few times. The chain employs TRBV3-1 and TRBJ2-1; possible D gene TRBD1, 6 bases. The CDR3 is 14 residues long. CDR1 LGHDT and CDR2 YNNKEL come from the germline V gene (reference sequence). V was pared by 3 bases and J by 5 bases, with 11 bases between. The CDR3 spells CASSHWTENNEQFF. For the CDR3, the DNA is TGTGCCAGCAGCCACTGGACAGAGAACAATGAGCAGTTCTTC.